This T cell receptor beta chain comes out of a study of cytomegalovirus exposure and HLA in healthy donors. This CDR3 spans 16 amino acids. The germline V gene encodes CDR1 SEHNR and CDR2 FQNEAQ (reference sequence). V was pared by 5 bases and J by 5 bases, with 12 bases of the junction left unmatched. As concerns this clone: Its antigen is undetermined.

The study ran its PCR with 60 Vbeta and 13 Jbeta primers. Assay used: immunoSEQ multiplex PCR; TCRdb lists only in-frame clones, some missing. The sample contains tens of thousands of clones, 72% of which appear only once. The study's findings and limits: Earlier analysis yielded a pattern in which most TCR beta V segments were productive about 90% or about 30% of the time. With later analysis, a missense DCLRE1C variant became linked to TCR beta V- and J-gene trimming. There were approximately 150 TCR beta chains listed as cytomegalovirus-associated.

The specimen sequenced was PBMCs. V and J are TRBV7-9 and TRBJ2-5; TRBD1 matches 9 bases. The receptor comes from a woman between 45 and 65 years old in good health and CMV-seropositive. The CDR3 loop is CASSRPGQGQSETQYF. The CDR3 nucleotides read TGTGCCAGCAGCCGGCCGGGACAGGGACAATCGGAGACCCAGTACTTC.